This is a list of T cell receptor beta chains from one sample in a study of CD8 T cells in Susac syndrome. A single record per CDR3 protein comes from TCRdb applying MiXCR to the immunoSEQ multiplex PCR reads. The sample yields some 96,000 distinct CDR3 sequences, roughly 94% seen once. The source material was CD4+ T cells from PBMCs. The source of these receptors is a human donor with Susac syndrome. CDR3s include the opening cysteine and the closing phenylalanine or tryptophan. The D gene is left open where the match is weak. Rows give clone size only sometimes, using once, few, many, or a class for an expanded clone.

TRBD2	.	TRBV5-6	TRBJ2-1	CASSPSGALRWGQFF	TGTGCCAGCAGCCCTAGCGGGGCCCTGCGGTGGGGGCAGTTCTTC
.	.	TRBV21-1	TRBJ1-2	CASSKETEFIHYGYTF	TGTGCCAGCAGCAAAGAAACAGAGTTTATACACTATGGCTACACCTTC
.	once	TRBV2	TRBJ1-2	CASSEGYRGYGYTF	TGTGCCAGCAGTGAAGGATACCGAGGATATGGCTACACCTTC
.	.	TRBV2	TRBJ1-6	CASSEIRSLHF	TGTGCCAGCAGTGAAATAAGGTCCCTCCACTTT
.	once	TRBV12-3/TRBV12-4	TRBJ1-2	CASSFGAKGYTF	TGTGCCAGCAGTTTTGGGGCGAAGGGCTACACCTTC
.	.	TRBV5-1	TRBJ2-3	CASSLAGPGSTDTQYF	TGCGCCAGCAGCTTGGCCGGGCCAGGCAGCACAGATACGCAGTATTTT
.	.	TRBV5-1	TRBJ2-3	CASSRARDTQYF	TGCGCCAGCAGCCGCGCTAGAGACACGCAGTATTTT
TRBD1	.	TRBV28	TRBJ1-2	CASSLLRGPSNYGYTF	TGTGCCAGCAGTTTACTGAGGGGGCCGTCTAACTATGGCTACACCTTC
TRBD2	.	TRBV27	TRBJ2-1	CASSLTSGGASEQFF	TGTGCCAGCAGTCTGACTAGCGGGGGGGCCAGTGAGCAGTTCTTC
TRBD1	few	TRBV27	TRBJ2-7	CASSSGTGGYEQYF	TGTGCCAGCAGTTCTGGGACAGGGGGCTACGAGCAGTACTTC
TRBD1	.	TRBV20-1	TRBJ2-3	CSARDPRTGVVTDTQYF	TGCAGTGCTAGAGATCCCCGGACAGGGGTAGTCACAGATACGCAGTATTTT
.	.	TRBV7-2	TRBJ1-6	CASSTGAYGSPLHF	TGTGCCAGCAGCACCGGGGCCTATGGTTCACCCCTCCACTTT
TRBD1	.	TRBV20-1	TRBJ1-2	CSATYTGGLGYTF	TGCAGTGCTACCTACACAGGGGGCCTTGGCTACACCTTC
.	.	TRBV12-3/TRBV12-4	TRBJ2-2	CASSLGKAGELFF	TGTGCCAGCAGTTTGGGGAAGGCCGGGGAGCTGTTTTTT
TRBD1	.	TRBV5-1	TRBJ1-6	CASSVTGGNNSPLHF	TGCGCCAGCAGCGTGACAGGGGGTAACAATTCACCCCTCCACTTT
.	.	TRBV9	TRBJ2-3	CASSFRGSTDTQYF	TGTGCCAGCAGCTTCAGGGGAAGCACAGATACGCAGTATTTT
.	.	TRBV13	TRBJ2-1	CASSLVGGPTNEQFF	TGTGCCAGCAGCTTAGTAGGGGGTCCGACCAATGAGCAGTTCTTC
TRBD1	once	TRBV4-2	TRBJ1-6	CASSQNRDRYYSLHF	TGTGCCAGCAGCCAAAACCGGGACAGATATTACTCCCTCCACTTT
.	.	TRBV25-1	TRBJ1-2	CASRGGDYGYTF	TGTGCCAGTAGGGGAGGGGACTATGGCTACACCTTC
.	.	TRBV2	TRBJ1-2	CASTYPGTNYGYTF	TGTGCCAGCACTTATCCCGGGACTAACTATGGCTACACCTTC
TRBD2	.	TRBV2	TRBJ2-3	CASTLTSTRGTDTQYF	TGTGCCAGCACTCTGACTAGCACGAGGGGAACAGATACGCAGTATTTT
.	.	TRBV20-1	TRBJ2-3	CSARRLGDTQYF	TGCAGTGCTAGAAGGTTGGGAGATACGCAGTATTTT
TRBD2	.	TRBV27	TRBJ2-1	CASSSRLIAGGFSYNEQFF	TGTGCCAGCAGTTCTAGGTTGATAGCGGGGGGCTTCTCCTACAATGAGCAGTTCTTC
.	.	TRBV12-3/TRBV12-4	TRBJ2-1	CASSPSKSYNEQFF	TGTGCCAGCAGTCCATCGAAGTCCTACAATGAGCAGTTCTTC
TRBD2	.	TRBV12-3/TRBV12-4	TRBJ2-3	CASSWEGKLTDTQYF	TGTGCCAGCAGTTGGGAGGGGAAACTCACAGATACGCAGTATTTT
.	.	TRBV30	TRBJ2-3	CAWSVRTGVVDTQYF	TGTGCCTGGAGTGTACGCACGGGGGTGGTAGATACGCAGTATTTT
TRBD1	.	TRBV20-1	TRBJ1-2	CSASGGVGYTF	TGCAGTGCGTCAGGGGGCGTTGGCTACACCTTC
.	.	TRBV9	TRBJ1-3	CASSVAHKNTIYF	TGTGCCAGCAGCGTAGCCCACAAAAACACCATATATTTT
.	.	TRBV6-6	TRBJ2-1	CASRTTVNEQFF	TGTGCCAGCAGAACAACGGTCAATGAGCAGTTCTTC
.	.	TRBV20-1	TRBJ2-1	CSARVGGPDEQFF	TGCAGTGCCCGGGTGGGGGGGCCCGATGAGCAGTTCTTC